This T cell receptor (beta chain) was sequenced for a study of OX40 agonist ivuxolimab in advanced cancers. Method: immunoSEQ multiplex PCR; TCRdb's copy keeps in-frame clones and lacks some. The table lists 70,000 to 95,000 clones, 80% to 90% of them singletons. The sequence was obtained from an adult with an advanced solid tumor such as melanoma, head and neck, liver or kidney cancer. The input for sequencing was CD4+ or CD8+ T cells sorted from blood, taken in a trial of the OX40 agonist ivuxolimab.

The CDR3 sequence: CASSKNTGGTEAFF. The CDR3 DNA follows: TGTGCCAGCAGTAAAAATACAGGGGGAACTGAAGCTTTCTTT. The J gene is TRBJ1-1, the V gene TRBV28, with 8 nucleotides matching TRBD1. The CDR3 extends over 14 amino acids. V was pared by 5 bases and J by 5 bases, with 7 bases of the junction left unmatched. Germline CDR1 MDHEN, CDR2 SYDVKM. The variable domain in full, completed from reference TRBV28 and TRBJ1-1, reads DVKVTQSSRYLVKRTGEKVFLECVQDMDHENMFWYRQDPGLGLRLIYFSYDVKMKEKGDIPEGYSVSREKKERFSLILESASTNQTSMYLCASSKNTGGTEAFFGQGTRLTVV.